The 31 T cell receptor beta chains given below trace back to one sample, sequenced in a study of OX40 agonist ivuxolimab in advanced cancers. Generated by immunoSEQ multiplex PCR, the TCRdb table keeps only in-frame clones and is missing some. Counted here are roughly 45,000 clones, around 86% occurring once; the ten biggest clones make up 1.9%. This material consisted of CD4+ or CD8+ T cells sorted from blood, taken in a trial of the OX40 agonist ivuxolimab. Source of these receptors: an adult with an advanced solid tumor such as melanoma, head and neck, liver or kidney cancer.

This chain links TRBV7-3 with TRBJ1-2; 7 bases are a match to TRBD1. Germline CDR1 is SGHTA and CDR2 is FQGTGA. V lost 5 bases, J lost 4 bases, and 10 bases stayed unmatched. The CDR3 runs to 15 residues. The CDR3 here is CASSPSGGGVYGYTF. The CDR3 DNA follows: TGTGCCAGCAGCCCGTCAGGGGGGGGAGTCTATGGCTACACCTTC.

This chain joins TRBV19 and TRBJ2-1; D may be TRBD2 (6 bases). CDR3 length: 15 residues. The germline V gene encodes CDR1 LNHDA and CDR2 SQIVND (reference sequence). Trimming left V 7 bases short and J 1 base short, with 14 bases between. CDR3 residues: CASTGGIKSYNEQFF. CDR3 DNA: TGTGCCAGTACGGGCGGGATAAAATCCTACAATGAGCAGTTCTTC.

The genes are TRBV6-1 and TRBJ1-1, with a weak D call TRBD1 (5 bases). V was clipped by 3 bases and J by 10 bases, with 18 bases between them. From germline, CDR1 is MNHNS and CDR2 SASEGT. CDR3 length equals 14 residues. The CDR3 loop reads CASSDNRPPLGAFF. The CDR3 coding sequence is TGTGCCAGCAGTGATAACAGGCCACCTCTGGGAGCTTTCTTT.

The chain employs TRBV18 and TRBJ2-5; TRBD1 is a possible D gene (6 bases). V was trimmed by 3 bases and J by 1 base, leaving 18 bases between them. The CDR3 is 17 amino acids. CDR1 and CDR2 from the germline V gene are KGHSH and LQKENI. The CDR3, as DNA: TGTGCCAGCTCACCCGCCCGGGACACCGGATTCCAAGAGACCCAGTACTTC. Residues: CASSPARDTGFQETQYF.

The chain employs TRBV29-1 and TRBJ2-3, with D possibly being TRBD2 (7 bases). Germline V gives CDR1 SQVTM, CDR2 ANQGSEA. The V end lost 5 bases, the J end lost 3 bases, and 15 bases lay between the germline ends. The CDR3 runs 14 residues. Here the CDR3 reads CSVILGGGTDTQYF. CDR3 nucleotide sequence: TGCAGCGTTATATTAGGGGGGGGAACAGATACGCAGTATTTT.

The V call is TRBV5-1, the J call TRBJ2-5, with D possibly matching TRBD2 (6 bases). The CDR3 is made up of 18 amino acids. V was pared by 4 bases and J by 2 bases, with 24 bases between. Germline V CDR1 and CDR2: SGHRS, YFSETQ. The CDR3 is CASSPGRRRDGNQETQYF. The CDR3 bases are TGCGCCAGCAGCCCGGGGAGGCGGCGAGACGGGAATCAAGAGACCCAGTACTTC.

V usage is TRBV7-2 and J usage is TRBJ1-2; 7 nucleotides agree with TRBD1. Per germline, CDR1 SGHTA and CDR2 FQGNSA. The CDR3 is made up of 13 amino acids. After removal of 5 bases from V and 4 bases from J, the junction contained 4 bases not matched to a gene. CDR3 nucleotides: TGTGCCAGCAGCCCACAGGGGTCCTATGGCTACACCTTC. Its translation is CASSPQGSYGYTF. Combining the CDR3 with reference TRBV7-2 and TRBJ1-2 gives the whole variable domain GAGVSQSPSNKVTEKGKDVELRCDPISGHTALYWYRQSLGQGLEFLIYFQGNSAPDKSGLPSDRFSAERTGGSVSTLTIQRTQQEDSAVYLCASSPQGSYGYTFGSGTRLTVV.

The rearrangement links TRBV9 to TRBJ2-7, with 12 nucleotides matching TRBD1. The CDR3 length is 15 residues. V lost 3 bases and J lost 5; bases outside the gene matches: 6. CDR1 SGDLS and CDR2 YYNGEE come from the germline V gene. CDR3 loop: CASSGGTGGYNEQYF. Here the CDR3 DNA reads TGTGCCAGCAGCGGAGGGACAGGGGGCTACAACGAGCAGTACTTC.

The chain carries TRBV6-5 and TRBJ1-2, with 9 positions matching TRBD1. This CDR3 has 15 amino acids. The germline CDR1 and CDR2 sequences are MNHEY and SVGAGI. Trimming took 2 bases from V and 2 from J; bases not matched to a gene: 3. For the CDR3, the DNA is TGTGCCAGCAGTTACGGACAGGGGTTCAACTATGGCTACACCTTC. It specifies CASSYGQGFNYGYTF.

CDR3 residues: CASSLPGGEISHANTEAFF. DNA for the CDR3: TGTGCCAGCAGTTTGCCCGGGGGGGAGATATCTCATGCGAACACTGAAGCTTTCTTT. The chain links TRBV28 to TRBJ1-1, with D tentatively TRBD1 (5 bases). The V end lost 3 bases, the J end lost 1 base, and 24 bases lay between the germline ends. The germline CDR1 and CDR2 sequences are MDHEN and SYDVKM. CDR3 length equals 19 residues.

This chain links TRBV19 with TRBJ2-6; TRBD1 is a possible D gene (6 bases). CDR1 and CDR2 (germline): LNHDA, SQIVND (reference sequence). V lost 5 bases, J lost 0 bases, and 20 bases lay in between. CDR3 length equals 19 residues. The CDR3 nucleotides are TGTGCCAGTAGTGTTTACAGGGACAACTCACCCTCTGGGGCCAACGTCCTGACTTTC. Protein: CASSVYRDNSPSGANVLTF.

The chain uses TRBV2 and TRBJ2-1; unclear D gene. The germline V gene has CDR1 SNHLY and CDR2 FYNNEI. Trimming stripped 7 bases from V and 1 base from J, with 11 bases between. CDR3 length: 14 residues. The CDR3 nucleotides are TGTGCCAGCACGAGAGTGGATTCCTACAATGAGCAGTTCTTC. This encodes CASTRVDSYNEQFF.

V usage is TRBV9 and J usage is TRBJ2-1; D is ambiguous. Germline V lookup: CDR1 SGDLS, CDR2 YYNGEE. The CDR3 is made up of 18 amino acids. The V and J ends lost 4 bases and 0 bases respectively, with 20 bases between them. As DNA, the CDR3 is TGTGCCAGCAGCCTACCTGTGGGGATGGAGAGCTCCTACAATGAGCAGTTCTTC. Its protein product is CASSLPVGMESSYNEQFF.

CDR3 nucleotide sequence: TGTGCCAGCAGTTACACTCAGAACACTGAAGCTTTCTTT. Its translation: CASSYTQNTEAFF. The chain uses TRBV7-9 and TRBJ1-1; D gene ambiguous. Looked up from germline, CDR1 is SEHNR and CDR2 is FQNEAQ (reference sequence). The CDR3 is 13 amino acids. Trimming stripped 6 bases from V and 1 base from J, with 9 bases between.

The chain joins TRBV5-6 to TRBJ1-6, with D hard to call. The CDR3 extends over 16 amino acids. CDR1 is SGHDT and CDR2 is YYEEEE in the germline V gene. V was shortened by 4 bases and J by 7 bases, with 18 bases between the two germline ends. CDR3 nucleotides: TGTGCCAGCAGCCTGTACTTACGGGTAGGGAATTCACCCCTCCACTTT. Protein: CASSLYLRVGNSPLHF.

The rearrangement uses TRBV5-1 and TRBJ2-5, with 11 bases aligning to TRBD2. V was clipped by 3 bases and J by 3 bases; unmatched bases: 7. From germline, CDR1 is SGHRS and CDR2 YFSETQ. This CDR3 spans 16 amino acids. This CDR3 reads CASSWASGGPKETQYF. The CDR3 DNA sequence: TGCGCCAGCAGCTGGGCTAGCGGGGGGCCCAAAGAGACCCAGTACTTC.

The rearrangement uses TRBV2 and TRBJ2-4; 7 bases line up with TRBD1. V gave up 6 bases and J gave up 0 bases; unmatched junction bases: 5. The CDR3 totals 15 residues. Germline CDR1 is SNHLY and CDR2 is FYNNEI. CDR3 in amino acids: CASSLGTVAKNIQYF. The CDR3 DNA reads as TGTGCCAGCAGCCTCGGGACAGTAGCCAAAAACATTCAGTACTTC. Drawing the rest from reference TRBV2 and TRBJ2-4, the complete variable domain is EPEVTQTPSHQVTQMGQEVILRCVPISNHLYFYWYRQILGQKVEFLVSFYNNEISEKSEIFDDQFSVERPDGSNFTLKIRSTKLEDSAMYFCASSLGTVAKNIQYFGAGTRLSVL.

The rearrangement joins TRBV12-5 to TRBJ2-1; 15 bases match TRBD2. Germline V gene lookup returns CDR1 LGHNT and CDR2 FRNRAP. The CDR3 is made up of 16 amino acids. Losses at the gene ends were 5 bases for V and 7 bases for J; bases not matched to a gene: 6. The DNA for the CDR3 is TGTGCTAGTGGTCCACCCGGGACTAGCGGGAGGAATGAGCAGTTCTTC. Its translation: CASGPPGTSGRNEQFF.

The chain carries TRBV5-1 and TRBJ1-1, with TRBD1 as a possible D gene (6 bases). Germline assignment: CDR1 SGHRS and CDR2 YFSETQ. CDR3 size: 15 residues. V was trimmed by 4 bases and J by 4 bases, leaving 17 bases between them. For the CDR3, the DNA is TGCGCCAGCAGCCCGGGGAGGGGGGCGTTCACTGAAGCTTTCTTT. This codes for CASSPGRGAFTEAFF.

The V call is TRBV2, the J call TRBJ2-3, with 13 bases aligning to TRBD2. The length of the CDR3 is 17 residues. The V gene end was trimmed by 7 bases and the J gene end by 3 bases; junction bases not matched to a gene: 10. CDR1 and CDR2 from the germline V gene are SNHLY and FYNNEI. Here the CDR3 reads CASTLRLAGGHTDTQYF. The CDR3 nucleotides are TGTGCCAGCACCCTCAGACTAGCGGGGGGTCATACAGATACGCAGTATTTT.

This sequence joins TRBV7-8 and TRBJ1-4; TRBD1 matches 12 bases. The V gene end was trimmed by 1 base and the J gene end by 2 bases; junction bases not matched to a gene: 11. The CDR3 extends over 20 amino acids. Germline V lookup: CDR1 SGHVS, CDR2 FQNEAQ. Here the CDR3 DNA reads TGTGCCAGCAGCTTAGGAGCCTTCGGGACAGGGGGCAGGACTAATGAAAAACTGTTTTTT. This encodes CASSLGAFGTGGRTNEKLFF. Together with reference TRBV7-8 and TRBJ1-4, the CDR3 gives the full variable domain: GAGVSQSPRYKVAKRGQDVALRCDPISGHVSLFWYQQALGQGPEFLTYFQNEAQLDKSGLPSDRFFAERPEGSVSTLKIQRTQQEDSAVYLCASSLGAFGTGGRTNEKLFFGSGTQLSVL.

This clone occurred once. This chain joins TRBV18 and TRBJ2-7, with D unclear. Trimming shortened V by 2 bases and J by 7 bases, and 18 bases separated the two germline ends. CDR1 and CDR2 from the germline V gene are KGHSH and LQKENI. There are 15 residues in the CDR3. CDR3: CASSPSPPTTTEQYF. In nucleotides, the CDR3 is TGTGCCAGCTCACCATCTCCACCCACTACCACGGAGCAGTACTTC.

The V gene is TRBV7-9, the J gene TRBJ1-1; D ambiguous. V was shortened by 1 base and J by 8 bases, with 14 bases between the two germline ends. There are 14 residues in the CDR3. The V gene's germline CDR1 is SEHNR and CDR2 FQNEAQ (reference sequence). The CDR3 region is CASSLVVGNTEAFF. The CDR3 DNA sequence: TGTGCCAGCAGCTTAGTGGTGGGTAATACCGAAGCTTTCTTT.

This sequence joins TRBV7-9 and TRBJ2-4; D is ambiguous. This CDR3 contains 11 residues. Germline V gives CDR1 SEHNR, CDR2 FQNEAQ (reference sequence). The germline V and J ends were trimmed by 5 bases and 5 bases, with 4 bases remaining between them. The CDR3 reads CASSAQNIQYF. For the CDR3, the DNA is TGTGCCAGCAGCGCGCAAAACATTCAGTACTTC. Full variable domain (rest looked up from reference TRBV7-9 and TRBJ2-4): DTGVSQNPRHKITKRGQNVTFRCDPISEHNRLYWYRQTLGQGPEFLTYFQNEAQLEKSRLLSDRFSAERPKGSFSTLEIQRTEQGDSAMYLCASSAQNIQYFGAGTRLSVL.

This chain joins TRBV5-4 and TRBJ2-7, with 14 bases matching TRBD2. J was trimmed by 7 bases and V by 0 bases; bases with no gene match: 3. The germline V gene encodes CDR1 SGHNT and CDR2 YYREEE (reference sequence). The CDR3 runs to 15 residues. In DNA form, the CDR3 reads TGTGCCAGCAGCTTGGGACTAGCGGGAGGGCGAGAGCAGTACTTC. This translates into CASSLGLAGGREQYF.

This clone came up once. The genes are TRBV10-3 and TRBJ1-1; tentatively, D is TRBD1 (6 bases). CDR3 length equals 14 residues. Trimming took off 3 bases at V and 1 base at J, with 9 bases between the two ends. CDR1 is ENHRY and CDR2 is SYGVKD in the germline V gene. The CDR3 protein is CAISESQGNTEAFF. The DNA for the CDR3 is TGTGCCATCAGTGAATCACAGGGGAACACTGAAGCTTTCTTT.

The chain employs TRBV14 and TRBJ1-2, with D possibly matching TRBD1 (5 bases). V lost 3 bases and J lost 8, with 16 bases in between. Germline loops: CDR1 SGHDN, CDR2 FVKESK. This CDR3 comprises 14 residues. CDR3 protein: CASSHGAGSSGYTF. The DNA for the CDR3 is TGTGCCAGCAGCCATGGGGCAGGGTCCTCGGGCTACACCTTC.

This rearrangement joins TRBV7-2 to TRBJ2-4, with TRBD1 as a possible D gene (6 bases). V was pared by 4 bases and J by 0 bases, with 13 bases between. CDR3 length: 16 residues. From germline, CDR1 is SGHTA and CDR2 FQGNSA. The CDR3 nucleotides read TGTGCCAGCAGCTCCCAGGGGCTACTAGCCAAAAACATTCAGTACTTC. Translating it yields CASSSQGLLAKNIQYF.

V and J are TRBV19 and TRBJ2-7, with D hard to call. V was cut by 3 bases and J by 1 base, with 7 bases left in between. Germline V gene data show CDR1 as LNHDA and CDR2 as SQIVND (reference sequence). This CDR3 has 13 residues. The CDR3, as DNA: TGTGCCAGTAGTATTCCCAGTTCCTACGAGCAGTACTTC. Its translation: CASSIPSSYEQYF.

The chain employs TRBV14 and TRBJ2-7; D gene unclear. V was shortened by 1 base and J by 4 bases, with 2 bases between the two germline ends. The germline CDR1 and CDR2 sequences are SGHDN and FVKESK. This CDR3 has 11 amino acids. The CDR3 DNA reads TGTGCCAGCAGCCAAGGGTACGAGCAGTACTTC. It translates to CASSQGYEQYF.

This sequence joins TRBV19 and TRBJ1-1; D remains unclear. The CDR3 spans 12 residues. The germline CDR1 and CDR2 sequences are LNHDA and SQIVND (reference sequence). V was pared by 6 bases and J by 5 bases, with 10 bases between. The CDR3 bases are TGTGCCAGTAGCACGGAGGCGACTGAAGCTTTCTTT. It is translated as CASSTEATEAFF.